The TCR beta chain under discussion was sequenced for a study of shared clonotypes between healthy human individuals. Study-wide results and limits: Generally, estimated richness proved larger in naive subsets than it did in memory subsets.

As for this clone: Its antigen is currently unknown.

Germline CDR1 MDHEN, CDR2 SYDVKM. V lost 6 bases, J lost 4 bases, and 8 bases stayed unmatched. The CDR3 sequence is 16 residues long. The assay was immunoSEQ multiplex PCR, and TCRdb's table has in-frame clones only and misses some. The sample includes nearly 750,000 clones, 55% to 80% seen only once; the top ten take approximately 2%. None of the donors, who were healthy HIV-negative adults, had recently had acute infections or vaccinations. Subsets obtained from CD4+ cells comprised CD45RA+ naive and CD45RA-negative memory cells. The TCR comes from a young woman in good health. The sample taken for sequencing was memory CD4+ T cells sorted from blood. Subset defined: CD45RA-negative fraction. This rearrangement joins TRBV28 to TRBJ1-4; 10 bases agree with TRBD1. The CDR3 protein is CASSPGQGVNNEKLFF. Written as DNA, the CDR3 is TGTGCCAGCAGCCCCGGACAGGGGGTGAATAATGAAAAACTGTTTTTT.